One T cell receptor (beta chain) is described in this entry. The germline V and J ends were trimmed by 1 base and 5 bases, with 18 bases remaining between them. CDR3 length: 17 residues. Germline loops: CDR1 LNHDA, CDR2 SQIVND (reference sequence). The sample originates from a study of OX40 agonist ivuxolimab in advanced cancers. Generated by immunoSEQ multiplex PCR, the TCRdb table keeps only in-frame clones and is missing some. The data contain fewer than 120,000 clones, roughly nine tenths of them seen just once; the ten biggest clones take up 0.27%. The receptor's source is an adult with an advanced solid tumor such as melanoma, head and neck, liver or kidney cancer. This material consisted of CD4+ or CD8+ T cells sorted from blood, taken in a trial of the OX40 agonist ivuxolimab. The chain has TRBV19 and TRBJ1-5, with D perhaps TRBD1 (6 bases). In DNA, the CDR3 is TGTGCCAGTAGTATAGGTTTAAACAGGGCCGGCGATCAGCCCCAGCATTTT. It translates to CASSIGLNRAGDQPQHF.